Listed below are T cell receptor beta chains from one sample, sequenced in a study of regulatory T cells in long-lasting Graves disease. TCRdb used MiXCR to reprocess the multiplex PCR reads, holding one entry per CDR3 protein. The table lists over 450,000 distinct CDR3 sequences, under 25% of them singletons. Sequenced material: peripheral blood mononuclear cells (PBMCs), taken when the disease was refractory, from a patient treated with antithyroid drugs. These receptors were collected from a female donor with Graves disease. Both conserved end residues are part of each CDR3. Each record gives: D gene, V gene, clone size, J gene, CDR3 protein, CDR3 DNA. D genes are given only for firm matches. The size of a clone is reported for some rows only, either as once, few or many, or as a class for expanded clones.

d_call: TRBD2; v_call: TRBV6-1; clone_size: many; j_call: TRBJ2-7; cdr3_aa: CASTPPVGGDNEQYF; cdr3_nt: TGTGCCAGCACCCCCCCGGTCGGGGGGGACAACGAGCAGTACTTC
d_call: NA; v_call: TRBV7-2; clone_size: NA; j_call: TRBJ1-1; cdr3_aa: CASSHRVGYTEAFF; cdr3_nt: TGTGCCAGCAGCCACAGGGTTGGTTACACTGAAGCTTTCTTT
d_call: TRBD1; v_call: TRBV6-5; clone_size: many; j_call: TRBJ1-5; cdr3_aa: CASSSRGTVDSNQPQHF; cdr3_nt: TGTGCCAGCAGTTCCAGGGGGACGGTCGATAGCAATCAGCCCCAGCATTTT
d_call: NA; v_call: TRBV9; clone_size: few; j_call: TRBJ2-2; cdr3_aa: CASSVGPSSNTGELFF; cdr3_nt: TGTGCCAGCAGCGTAGGTCCTAGCTCGAACACCGGGGAGCTGTTTTTT
d_call: NA; v_call: TRBV6-1; clone_size: NA; j_call: TRBJ1-1; cdr3_aa: CASRGTVGNTEAFF; cdr3_nt: TGTGCCAGCAGGGGGACGGTGGGGAACACTGAAGCTTTCTTT
d_call: NA; v_call: TRBV12-3/TRBV12-4; clone_size: many; j_call: TRBJ1-1; cdr3_aa: CASSSYGTVNTEAFF; cdr3_nt: TGTGCCAGCAGTTCGTACGGGACGGTGAACACTGAAGCTTTCTTT
d_call: TRBD2; v_call: TRBV6-1; clone_size: NA; j_call: TRBJ2-2; cdr3_aa: CASMDTGGMTGELFF; cdr3_nt: TGTGCCAGCATGGATACGGGAGGGATGACCGGGGAGCTGTTTTTT
d_call: NA; v_call: TRBV28; clone_size: NA; j_call: TRBJ2-1; cdr3_aa: CASILAESSYNEQFF; cdr3_nt: TGCGCCAGCATCCTTGCGGAGAGCTCCTACAATGAGCAGTTCTTC
d_call: TRBD1; v_call: TRBV6-1; clone_size: NA; j_call: TRBJ1-2; cdr3_aa: CAALGQNYGYTF; cdr3_nt: TGTGCCGCGCTGGGACAGAACTATGGCTACACCTTC
d_call: NA; v_call: TRBV20-1; clone_size: many; j_call: TRBJ1-5; cdr3_aa: CSASPHYSNQPQHF; cdr3_nt: TGCAGTGCTAGCCCCCACTATAGCAATCAGCCCCAGCATTTT
d_call: NA; v_call: TRBV2; clone_size: many; j_call: TRBJ1-2; cdr3_aa: CASGGGNGYTF; cdr3_nt: TGTGCCAGCGGGGGAGGGAATGGCTACACCTTC
d_call: NA; v_call: TRBV28; clone_size: many; j_call: TRBJ2-5; cdr3_aa: CASSLPGGANSNQETQYF; cdr3_nt: TGTGCCAGCAGTTTGCCTGGGGGCGCAAACTCCAACCAAGAGACCCAGTACTTC
d_call: TRBD1; v_call: TRBV12-3/TRBV12-4; clone_size: many; j_call: TRBJ1-2; cdr3_aa: CASSPGGQGNYGYTF; cdr3_nt: TGTGCCAGCAGTCCTGGGGGACAGGGGAACTATGGCTACACCTTC
d_call: TRBD1; v_call: TRBV5-1; clone_size: few; j_call: TRBJ2-2; cdr3_aa: CASSIPAPGQGVTGELFF; cdr3_nt: TGCGCCAGCAGCATTCCCGCCCCGGGACAGGGGGTCACCGGGGAGCTGTTTTTT
d_call: NA; v_call: TRBV29-1; clone_size: NA; j_call: TRBJ2-1; cdr3_aa: CSVDRAYNEQFF; cdr3_nt: TGCAGCGTTGACAGGGCCTACAATGAGCAGTTCTTC
d_call: NA; v_call: TRBV6-9; clone_size: NA; j_call: TRBJ1-3; cdr3_aa: CASSYQRTAPNGNTIYF; cdr3_nt: TGTGCCAGCAGTTACCAAAGGACCGCTCCTAACGGAAACACCATATATTTT
d_call: TRBD1; v_call: TRBV12-3/TRBV12-4; clone_size: many; j_call: TRBJ1-2; cdr3_aa: CASSYPGQLGDGYTF; cdr3_nt: TGTGCCAGCAGTTACCCGGGACAGCTCGGGGATGGCTACACCTTC
d_call: NA; v_call: TRBV28; clone_size: many; j_call: TRBJ1-2; cdr3_aa: CASSSLGPRWGYTF; cdr3_nt: TGTGCCAGCAGCTCATTGGGACCTCGCTGGGGCTACACCTTC
d_call: NA; v_call: TRBV28; clone_size: many; j_call: TRBJ1-1; cdr3_aa: CASRGREDTEAFF; cdr3_nt: TGTGCCAGCAGGGGGAGGGAAGACACTGAAGCTTTCTTT
d_call: NA; v_call: TRBV3-1; clone_size: few; j_call: TRBJ2-7; cdr3_aa: CASSQSATYQYF; cdr3_nt: TGTGCCAGCAGCCAATCCGCGACTTATCAGTACTTC
d_call: TRBD2; v_call: TRBV11-3; clone_size: many; j_call: TRBJ2-7; cdr3_aa: CASTPGRGTSYEQYF; cdr3_nt: TGTGCCAGCACCCCCGGGAGGGGGACCTCCTACGAGCAGTACTTC
d_call: TRBD2; v_call: TRBV29-1; clone_size: NA; j_call: TRBJ2-5; cdr3_aa: CSVRALKLGLAGTWYQETQYF; cdr3_nt: TGCAGCGTTAGGGCCCTCAAGCTTGGACTAGCGGGAACCTGGTACCAAGAGACCCAGTACTTC
d_call: NA; v_call: TRBV30; clone_size: many; j_call: TRBJ2-7; cdr3_aa: CAWSADSGYEQYF; cdr3_nt: TGTGCCTGGAGTGCGGACAGTGGATACGAGCAGTACTTC
d_call: NA; v_call: TRBV6-5; clone_size: NA; j_call: TRBJ1-2; cdr3_aa: CASSYGLDFRRGYTF; cdr3_nt: TGTGCCAGCAGTTACGGTTTGGACTTCCGGAGGGGCTACACCTTC
d_call: NA; v_call: TRBV18; clone_size: NA; j_call: TRBJ1-6; cdr3_aa: CASSPLARDYNSPLHF; cdr3_nt: TGTGCCAGCTCCCCTCTGGCCAGAGACTATAATTCACCCCTCCACTTT
d_call: NA; v_call: TRBV7-9; clone_size: NA; j_call: TRBJ2-2; cdr3_aa: CASSIGLDLITGELFF; cdr3_nt: TGTGCCAGCAGCATTGGACTGGACCTGATCACCGGGGAGCTGTTTTTT
d_call: NA; v_call: TRBV5-4; clone_size: NA; j_call: TRBJ1-4; cdr3_aa: CASSLDGMEEKLFF; cdr3_nt: TGTGCCAGCAGCTTGGACGGAATGGAGGAAAAACTGTTTTTT
d_call: NA; v_call: TRBV6-1; clone_size: NA; j_call: TRBJ1-2; cdr3_aa: CASSNPGQGRNYGYTF; cdr3_nt: TGTGCCAGCAGTAACCCTGGGCAGGGTCGAAACTATGGCTACACCTTC
d_call: TRBD2; v_call: TRBV29-1; clone_size: many; j_call: TRBJ2-7; cdr3_aa: CSVREGLAGGNEQYF; cdr3_nt: TGCAGCGTCCGAGAAGGCCTAGCGGGAGGGAACGAGCAGTACTTC
d_call: NA; v_call: TRBV12-3/TRBV12-4; clone_size: many; j_call: TRBJ2-5; cdr3_aa: CASSFGSGETQYF; cdr3_nt: TGTGCCAGCAGTTTCGGGTCAGGGGAGACCCAGTACTTC
d_call: TRBD1; v_call: TRBV28; clone_size: many; j_call: TRBJ2-5; cdr3_aa: CASRLTGDQETQYF; cdr3_nt: TGTGCCAGCAGACTGACAGGGGACCAAGAGACCCAGTACTTC
d_call: NA; v_call: TRBV6-2/TRBV6-3; clone_size: many; j_call: TRBJ2-7; cdr3_aa: CASSYVGEQYF; cdr3_nt: TGTGCCAGCAGTTACGTGGGCGAGCAGTACTTC
d_call: NA; v_call: TRBV6-1; clone_size: NA; j_call: TRBJ2-7; cdr3_aa: CAISEMTASYEQYF; cdr3_nt: TGTGCCATCAGTGAAATGACAGCGTCCTACGAGCAGTACTTC
d_call: TRBD1; v_call: TRBV7-8; clone_size: many; j_call: TRBJ1-4; cdr3_aa: CASRTGQGNEKLFF; cdr3_nt: TGTGCCAGCAGGACAGGGCAGGGGAATGAAAAACTGTTTTTT
d_call: NA; v_call: TRBV7-2; clone_size: few; j_call: TRBJ1-2; cdr3_aa: CASSLAGTLGGYTF; cdr3_nt: TGTGCCAGCAGCTTAGCCGGGACCTTAGGAGGCTACACCTTC
d_call: TRBD2; v_call: TRBV7-2; clone_size: NA; j_call: TRBJ2-3; cdr3_aa: CASSPAGGPVGGVTQYF; cdr3_nt: TGTGCCAGCAGTCCAGCGGGGGGTCCGGTCGGGGGAGTTACGCAGTATTTT
d_call: TRBD2; v_call: TRBV27; clone_size: NA; j_call: TRBJ2-7; cdr3_aa: CASSGLAGVHEQYF; cdr3_nt: TGTGCCAGCAGCGGACTAGCGGGAGTCCACGAGCAGTACTTC
d_call: NA; v_call: TRBV6-2/TRBV6-3; clone_size: NA; j_call: TRBJ2-7; cdr3_aa: CAGSEAAYTTESYEQYF; cdr3_nt: TGTGCCGGCAGTGAAGCGGCATACACGACAGAAAGCTACGAGCAGTACTTC